The sequence of this T cell receptor beta chain was determined in a study of CXCR3-negative and CXCR3-positive naive CD8 T cells. General study results and limits: Hydrophobicity was higher for TRB CDR3s found in CXCR3-positive naive cells than in CXCR3-negative naive cells.

The TRB cDNA libraries were prepared by 5' RACE with UMI labels. TCRdb reprocessed the 5' RACE reads and stores each CDR3 protein as one record, lacking DNA. The sample has about 70,000 distinct CDR3 sequences. Points on this clonotype: The antigen remains undetermined.

CDR1 is SEHNR and CDR2 is FQNEAQ in the germline V gene (reference sequence). The CDR3 contains 14 residues. The V gene is TRBV7-9, the J gene TRBJ2-1. The sequenced sample consisted of naive CXCR3+ CD8+ T cells from blood. As to subset: CD45RO-CCR7+CD27+CD95- naive CD8+ T cells expressing CXCR3 (TNR3+). The clonotype originates from a human donor in good health. Some clones in this sample may be carry-over from other donors' samples. This CDR3 is CASSPRGPYNEQFF.